The 28 T cell receptor beta chains presented below share a single source sample, sequenced in a study of PD-1 blockade in classical Hodgkin lymphoma. Sequenced by immunoSEQ multiplex PCR; TCRdb stores in-frame clones only, minus some. The sample lists more than 40,000 clones; over 75% were seen once. Documented time point: cycle 4 day 1 (C4D1), after 5 to 7 weeks of nivolumab. No patient escaped relapse after autologous stem cell transplantation, and brentuximab vedotin exposure varied. The source material was peripheral blood mononuclear cells (PBMCs), sampled before the fourth cycle of nivolumab. These receptors all stem from a human donor with classical Hodgkin lymphoma.

V usage is TRBV29-1 and J usage is TRBJ1-2, with TRBD1 as a possible D gene (5 bases). The CDR3 has 12 amino acids. The V gene lost 6 bases and the J gene lost 8 bases, with 16 bases spanning the gap. Germline values: CDR1 SQVTM, CDR2 ANQGSEA. For the CDR3, the DNA is TGCAGCGTCGAGGAGGCAGGGTGGGGCTACACCTTC. It codes for CSVEEAGWGYTF.

DNA of the CDR3: TGTGCCAGCAGCCGAGACAGGGTGGGTAGGAATGAGCAGTTCTTC. Protein sequence: CASSRDRVGRNEQFF. This rearrangement joins TRBV27 to TRBJ2-1; 7 bases agree with TRBD1. V shed 6 bases and J 7 bases; nucleotides not matched to a gene: 12. There are 15 residues in the CDR3. CDR1 and CDR2 from the germline V gene are MNHEY and SMNVEV (reference sequence).

CDR3 amino acids: CASTLRDKNTEAFF. The CDR3 DNA follows: TGTGCCAGCACCCTACGGGACAAGAACACTGAAGCTTTCTTT. The V call is TRBV7-2, the J call TRBJ1-1; D is possibly TRBD1 (6 bases). Germline CDR1 is SGHTA and CDR2 is FQGNSA. Trimming removed 7 bases at V and 1 base at J, with 13 bases between. The CDR3 has 14 residues. Based on the CDR3 plus reference TRBV7-2 and TRBJ1-1, the full variable domain is GAGVSQSPSNKVTEKGKDVELRCDPISGHTALYWYRQSLGQGLEFLIYFQGNSAPDKSGLPSDRFSAERTGGSVSTLTIQRTQQEDSAVYLCASTLRDKNTEAFFGQGTRLTVV.

This clone was seen at least ten times. This rearrangement joins TRBV9 to TRBJ2-1, with no clear D. The CDR3 runs 12 residues. The germline V gene encodes CDR1 SGDLS and CDR2 YYNGEE. V lost 3 bases to trimming and J lost 5 bases, with 6 bases between them. The CDR3 is CASSGWDNEQFF. The CDR3 DNA sequence: TGTGCCAGCAGCGGGTGGGACAATGAGCAGTTCTTC.

V is TRBV7-3 and J is TRBJ2-3; weak D call: TRBD2 (6 bases). This CDR3 contains 15 residues. The germline V and J ends were trimmed by 5 bases and 2 bases, with 14 bases remaining between them. CDR1 and CDR2 from the germline V gene are SGHTA and FQGTGA. The CDR3 sequence is CASSPLGTLTDTQYF. Here the CDR3 DNA reads TGTGCCAGCAGCCCTTTGGGGACTCTCACAGATACGCAGTATTTT.

This clone was detected a few times. The V gene is TRBV5-1, the J gene TRBJ1-4; no clear D. V gave up 0 bases and J gave up 0 bases, with 9 bases separating them. Germline V CDR1 and CDR2: SGHRS, YFSETQ. CDR3 length equals 16 residues. The CDR3 reads CASSLGSVATNEKLFF. In DNA form, the CDR3 reads TGCGCCAGCAGCTTGGGCAGCGTTGCAACTAATGAAAAACTGTTTTTT.

This clone was counted once. The chain joins TRBV6-5 to TRBJ1-1; D gene unclear. Trimming removed 5 bases at V and 6 bases at J, with 16 bases between. CDR3 length equals 14 residues. Germline loops: CDR1 MNHEY, CDR2 SVGAGI. CDR3: CASSQASGRAEAFF. CDR3 DNA: TGTGCCAGCAGTCAAGCCTCCGGACGGGCTGAAGCTTTCTTT.

The sample holds a few counts of this clone. The rearrangement links TRBV30 to TRBJ1-1; D uncertain. V was cut by 2 bases and J by 1 base, with 14 bases left in between. CDR1 is GTSNPN, CDR2 SVGIG, per germline (reference sequence). The CDR3 sequence is 15 residues long. The CDR3 region is CAWSRKDSGNTEAFF. DNA of the CDR3: TGTGCCTGGAGTAGAAAGGACTCTGGGAACACTGAAGCTTTCTTT.

The V gene is TRBV4-3, the J gene TRBJ1-4, with D possibly matching TRBD1 (6 bases). Looked up from germline, CDR1 is LGHNA and CDR2 is YSLEER. V lost 5 bases and J 11 bases, leaving 15 bases between the germline ends. This CDR3 comprises 13 residues. The CDR3 protein is CASSFVRGDKLFF. The CDR3 DNA follows: TGCGCCAGCAGCTTCGTGAGGGGGGATAAACTGTTTTTT.

The chain joins TRBV9 to TRBJ2-1; D gene unclear. Between the trimmed V and J ends, which lost 0 bases and 2 bases, there was a span of 9 bases. The CDR3 has 15 residues. Germline assignment: CDR1 SGDLS and CDR2 YYNGEE. CDR3 DNA: TGTGCCAGCAGCGTAGTAGGAGACGCCTACAATGAGCAGTTCTTC. Translating it yields CASSVVGDAYNEQFF.

This clone was seen more than once but under ten times. The J gene is TRBJ1-1, the V gene TRBV6-5; 9 bases line up with TRBD1. The length of the CDR3 is 14 residues. The V and J ends lost 5 bases and 5 bases, in that order; junction bases with no gene match: 6. Germline values: CDR1 MNHEY, CDR2 SVGAGI. CDR3 coding DNA: TGTGCCAGCAGTGCTAGGACAGGGGAAACTGAAGCTTTCTTT. Translating gives CASSARTGETEAFF.

The gene calls are TRBV19 and TRBJ1-2; the D gene is possibly TRBD1 (5 bases). The CDR3 runs to 13 residues. Trimming took 5 bases from V and 1 from J, leaving 8 bases between them. Per germline, CDR1 LNHDA and CDR2 SQIVND (reference sequence). The CDR3, as DNA: TGTGCCAGTAGTGTGGACATTAACTATGGCTACACCTTC. It translates to CASSVDINYGYTF.

V usage is TRBV27 and J usage is TRBJ1-4, with 7 positions matching TRBD1. With V trimmed by 10 bases and J by 7 bases, 9 bases remained unmatched. The CDR3 sequence is 13 residues long. Germline V gives CDR1 MNHEY, CDR2 SMNVEV (reference sequence). As DNA, the CDR3 is TGTGCCACCCCAGGGGGGGCGGGTGAAAAACTGTTTTTT. It specifies CATPGGAGEKLFF.

The chain employs TRBV18 and TRBJ2-7; D remains unclear. Trimming took 2 bases from V and 2 from J, leaving 13 bases between them. CDR1 KGHSH and CDR2 LQKENI come from the germline V gene. This CDR3 is built from 15 residues. In DNA, the CDR3 is TGTGCCAGCTCACCATACGGACCAGGCGCCTACGAGCAGTACTTC. The encoded protein is CASSPYGPGAYEQYF.

The chain combines TRBV4-3 with TRBJ1-2; 8 bases align to TRBD1. Germline values: CDR1 LGHNA, CDR2 YSLEER. V shed 0 bases and J 6 bases; nucleotides not matched to a gene: 9. The CDR3 consists of 16 residues. For the CDR3, the DNA is TGCGCCAGCAGCCAAGACAAACAGGGGGGTAGGGATGGCTACACCTTC. Its protein is CASSQDKQGGRDGYTF.

Points on this clone: One end of the junction fails to match germline, which may point to a read error. The chain links TRBV4-3 to TRBJ2-1; D is undetermined. There are 17 residues in the CDR3. Germline V gene data show CDR1 as LGHNA and CDR2 as YSLEER. CDR3 residues: CASSQGSSPVSSNEQFF. CDR3 nucleotides: TGCGCCAGCAGCCAAGGGTCAAGCCCTGTGTCCTCCAATGAGCAGTTCTTC.

The genes are TRBV19 and TRBJ1-5; TRBD1 agrees at 9 bases. V gave up 4 bases and J gave up 5 bases; unmatched junction bases: 12. Germline V gene lookup returns CDR1 LNHDA and CDR2 SQIVND (reference sequence). This CDR3 comprises 17 residues. The CDR3 DNA follows: TGTGCCAGTAGTAAATATACCGGGACAGGGTATGATCAGCCCCAGCATTTT. This gives the protein CASSKYTGTGYDQPQHF.

The chain links TRBV2 to TRBJ1-2; D remains unclear. The CDR3 runs to 13 residues. Germline CDR1 is SNHLY and CDR2 is FYNNEI. Trimming removed 8 bases at V and 3 bases at J, with 13 bases between. The CDR3 is CASDYTADYGYTF. The DNA for the CDR3 is TGTGCCAGCGACTATACCGCCGACTATGGCTACACCTTC.

The rearrangement uses TRBV7-2 and TRBJ1-3; possible D gene TRBD1, 5 bases. CDR3 size: 17 residues. The V and J ends lost 1 base and 4 bases respectively, with 17 bases between them. Looked up from germline, CDR1 is SGHTA and CDR2 is FQGNSA. Here the CDR3 DNA reads TGTGCCAGCAGCTTAGGGCAGGGTGCCAGTTCAGGAAACACCATATATTTT. This gives the protein CASSLGQGASSGNTIYF.

The CDR3 loop reads CASSQSGTGVHEQYF. The CDR3 DNA reads TGTGCCAGCAGCCAATCCGGGACAGGGGTGCACGAGCAGTACTTC. The rearrangement links TRBV11-3 to TRBJ2-7; 10 bases are shared with TRBD1. J gave up 5 bases and V 5 bases, and 9 bases lay outside the gene matches. Germline values: CDR1 SGHNT, CDR2 YENEEA. The CDR3 loop spans 15 amino acids.

V gene TRBV19 combines with J gene TRBJ2-1; no clear D gene. In germline, CDR1 is LNHDA, CDR2 SQIVND (reference sequence). The CDR3 is 12 amino acids. Trimming removed 8 bases from V and 5 bases from J, with 10 bases in between. The CDR3 coding sequence is TGTGCCAGTTCCCGGCAGGACAATGAGCAGTTCTTC. Protein: CASSRQDNEQFF.

V usage is TRBV10-2 and J usage is TRBJ2-7; D ambiguous. In germline, CDR1 is WSHSY, CDR2 SAAADI. This CDR3 has 14 amino acids. V lost 0 bases and J 6 bases, leaving 12 bases between the germline ends. The CDR3 spells CASSESIPGSEQYF. In DNA form, the CDR3 reads TGCGCCAGCAGTGAGTCGATCCCGGGTTCCGAGCAGTACTTC.

The CDR3 reads CAISRQEYSGNTIYF. As DNA, the CDR3 is TGTGCCATCAGTAGACAGGAGTACTCTGGAAACACCATATATTTT. The chain uses TRBV10-3 and TRBJ1-3; D is perhaps TRBD1 (6 bases). CDR3 length equals 15 residues. Germline-derived CDR1 and CDR2 are ENHRY and SYGVKD. The V end was cut by 5 bases, the J end by 0 bases, with 11 bases between.

V and J are TRBV9 and TRBJ2-1; no reliable D call. V lost 5 bases to trimming and J lost 6 bases, with 15 bases between them. CDR1 is SGDLS, CDR2 YYNGEE, per germline. The CDR3 totals 14 residues. CDR3: CASSENWVRNEQFF. Written as DNA, the CDR3 is TGTGCCAGCAGTGAGAACTGGGTTCGCAATGAGCAGTTCTTC.

The rearrangement uses TRBV5-1 and TRBJ1-1, with a possible D match to TRBD1 (5 bases). V was clipped by 3 bases and J by 0 bases, with 18 bases between them. CDR1 SGHRS and CDR2 YFSETQ come from the germline V gene. The CDR3 contains 17 residues. Here the CDR3 reads CASSSGTTVAVNTEAFF. CDR3 sequence (DNA): TGCGCCAGCAGCTCAGGGACCACTGTGGCTGTGAACACTGAAGCTTTCTTT.

This clone was recorded once. The rearrangement uses TRBV7-9 and TRBJ2-3; D perhaps matches TRBD1 (5 bases). V lost 2 bases, J lost 4 bases, and 16 bases lay in between. The CDR3 is 16 residues long. CDR1 and CDR2 (germline): SEHNR, FQNEAQ (reference sequence). This chain's CDR3 is CASSLRAGKSPDTQYF. CDR3 in DNA: TGTGCCAGCAGCTTAAGGGCAGGGAAAAGCCCAGATACGCAGTATTTT.

The chain has TRBV10-3 and TRBJ1-2; the D gene is possibly TRBD1 (6 bases). This CDR3 is 11 amino acids long. The V and J ends lost 9 bases and 6 bases respectively, with 11 bases between them. Germline assignment: CDR1 ENHRY and CDR2 SYGVKD. The CDR3 DNA follows: TGTGCCATACAGGGTATACATGGCTACACCTTC. It codes for CAIQGIHGYTF.

The V gene is TRBV2, the J gene TRBJ2-6; a possible D gene is TRBD1 (6 bases). This CDR3 is 15 amino acids long. Trimming pared 6 bases from V and 1 base from J, leaving 10 bases between. From germline, CDR1 is SNHLY and CDR2 FYNNEI. CDR3: CASRGGQSGANVLTF. The CDR3 coding sequence is TGTGCCAGCAGAGGTGGACAGTCTGGGGCCAACGTCCTGACTTTC.